This TCR beta chain was sequenced for a study of control samples from healthy donors and cancer patients. Trimming pared 6 bases from V and 3 bases from J, leaving 4 bases between. The CDR3 length is 11 residues. Sequencing used immunoSEQ multiplex PCR; TCRdb keeps in-frame clones, though not all of them. The listing records about 190,000 clones. With regard to this clone: This same CDR3 is encoded by further DNA sequences in the sample.

Sequencing was done on a sample of blood. The sequence came from a woman aged 30 to 39 in good health. This sequence joins TRBV12-3 or TRBV12-4 and TRBJ2-3; the D is unclear. The CDR3 sequence is CASSRTDTQYF. Here the CDR3 DNA reads TGTGCCAGCAGCAGGACAGATACGCAGTATTTT.